This T cell receptor beta chain came from a study of T-cell reconstitution after alpha-beta-depleted transplantation in children. For TCRbeta, the library was prepared with unique molecular identifiers. From the PCR reads, TCRdb called clonotypes with MiXCR, one entry per CDR3 protein. The sample lists 190,000 or so distinct CDR3 sequences; roughly 6.8% were seen once. The V and J ends lost 2 bases and 1 base, in that order; junction bases with no gene match: 2. The CDR3 is 14 residues long. Germline assignment: CDR1 SGHRS and CDR2 YFSETQ. This chain links TRBV5-1 with TRBJ1-1, with 7 bases matching TRBD1. The sample here was PBMCs from the stem cell graft donor, taken from the stem cell graft. This clonotype originated in a human donor who donated a stem cell graft to a child with Wiskott-Aldrich syndrome. The CDR3 sequence: CASSFWTGNTEAFF. In DNA, the CDR3 is TGCGCCAGCAGCTTTTGGACAGGGAACACTGAAGCTTTCTTT.